These 27 T cell receptor beta chains were all obtained from the same sample, sequenced in a study of CD8 T cells in Susac syndrome. The authors reverse transcribed about 0.5 to 1 ug RNA with random hexamers. Each CDR3 protein is one row after TCRdb ran MiXCR on the immunoSEQ multiplex PCR reads. The sample lists 150,000 or so distinct CDR3 sequences; just under 95% were seen once. Source material: CD4+ T cells from PBMCs. These receptors originate from a human donor in good health.

The V and J genes are TRBV20-1 and TRBJ1-1, with TRBD1 as a possible D gene (6 bases). Germline V gene lookup returns CDR1 DFQATT and CDR2 SNEGSKA (reference sequence). CDR3 length equals 14 residues. CDR3 in amino acids: CSTWVATGNTEAFF. The DNA of the CDR3 is TGCAGCACCTGGGTCGCGACAGGGAACACTGAAGCTTTCTTT.

V is TRBV2 and J is TRBJ2-7; possibly TRBD2 for D (7 bases). Germline V gene data show CDR1 as SNHLY and CDR2 as FYNNEI. The V end lost 8 bases, the J end lost 3 bases, and 11 bases lay between the germline ends. The CDR3 totals 12 residues. For the CDR3, the DNA is TGTGCCAGCTCGAGGGGGGGCTACGAGCAGTACTTC. Amino acids: CASSRGGYEQYF.

The chain recombines TRBV9 with TRBJ2-7; D might be TRBD1 (6 bases). This CDR3 contains 14 residues. V was cut by 2 bases and J by 5 bases, with 14 bases left in between. Germline V gives CDR1 SGDLS, CDR2 YYNGEE. For the CDR3, the DNA is TGTGCCAGCAGCGTTACAGGGAGCTCGCACGAGCAGTACTTC. Translated, it gives CASSVTGSSHEQYF.

The chain employs TRBV20-1 and TRBJ1-2; maybe TRBD1 (6 bases). Trimming shortened V by 5 bases and J by 6 bases, and 19 bases separated the two germline ends. This CDR3 has 14 amino acids. The germline V gene encodes CDR1 DFQATT and CDR2 SNEGSKA (reference sequence). The chain's CDR3 is CSAERYREGDGYTF. CDR3 DNA sequence: TGCAGTGCTGAGAGATACAGGGAGGGGGATGGCTACACCTTC.

The chain has TRBV6-5 and TRBJ1-6, with a tentative D call TRBD1 (5 bases). Trimming removed 4 bases from V and 7 bases from J, with 8 bases in between. The CDR3 totals 13 residues. Germline-derived CDR1 and CDR2 are MNHEY and SVGAGI. CDR3 protein: CASSWQGNSPLHF. CDR3 coding DNA: TGTGCCAGCAGTTGGCAGGGAAATTCACCCCTCCACTTT.

The chain is built from TRBV9 and TRBJ1-1; D not resolved. CDR3 length: 12 residues. Deletions cut 5 bases from V and 6 bases from J, with 11 bases between. The germline V gene encodes CDR1 SGDLS and CDR2 YYNGEE. The CDR3 sequence: CASRVRPAEAFF. DNA of the CDR3: TGTGCCAGCAGAGTGAGGCCCGCTGAAGCTTTCTTT.

This chain joins TRBV4-3 and TRBJ2-3, with a tentative D call TRBD1 (5 bases). Germline values: CDR1 LGHNA, CDR2 YSLEER. Deletions cut 0 bases from V and 1 base from J, with 14 bases between. The CDR3 contains 17 residues. The DNA of the CDR3 is TGCGCCAGCAGCCAAGATCGGAGTCAGGGTGGCACAGATACGCAGTATTTT. Encoded protein: CASSQDRSQGGTDTQYF.

V and J are TRBV7-2 and TRBJ2-7; tentatively, D is TRBD1 (6 bases). V lost 1 base and J lost 7, with 8 bases in between. This CDR3 is 12 amino acids long. Germline values: CDR1 SGHTA, CDR2 FQGNSA. The CDR3 protein is CASSLGDTEQYF. The CDR3 DNA is TGTGCCAGCAGCTTAGGGGACACAGAGCAGTACTTC.

V and J are TRBV16 and TRBJ1-2, with a possible D match to TRBD1 (5 bases). V lost 8 bases and J lost 0, with 16 bases in between. Germline CDR1 reads KGHSY; CDR2 reads FQNENV. The CDR3 contains 15 residues. For the CDR3, the DNA is TGTGCCAGCTCAACTTATACAGGAGCTAACTATGGCTACACCTTC. Protein: CASSTYTGANYGYTF.

This clonotype was recorded only once. This chain connects TRBV9 to TRBJ2-7, with TRBD1 as a possible D gene (5 bases). This CDR3 spans 15 amino acids. Between the trimmed V and J ends, which lost 0 bases and 5 bases, there was a span of 15 bases. CDR1 is SGDLS and CDR2 is YYNGEE in the germline V gene. CDR3 sequence reads: CASSVGAQGFHEQYF. CDR3 DNA sequence: TGTGCCAGCAGCGTAGGGGCTCAGGGTTTCCACGAGCAGTACTTC.

The chain employs TRBV9 and TRBJ2-5; D gene unclear. Trimming removed 2 bases at V and 2 bases at J, with 7 bases between. CDR1 and CDR2 (germline): SGDLS, YYNGEE. The CDR3 covers 13 residues. The CDR3, as DNA: TGTGCCAGCAGCGTCAGCCAACAAGAGACCCAGTACTTC. It yields the protein CASSVSQQETQYF. Looking up the rest from reference TRBV9 and TRBJ2-5 gives the full variable domain: DSGVTQTPKHLITATGQRVTLRCSPRSGDLSVYWYQQSLDQGLQFLIQYYNGEERAKGNILERFSAQQFPDLHSELNLSSLELGDSALYFCASSVSQQETQYFGPGTRLLVL.

The gene calls are TRBV20-1 and TRBJ2-1, with D unresolved. This CDR3 spans 12 amino acids. CDR1 and CDR2 from the germline V gene are DFQATT and SNEGSKA (reference sequence). V lost 1 base, J lost 10 bases, and 11 bases lay in between. This chain's CDR3 is CSARGSAGEQFF. For the CDR3, the DNA is TGCAGTGCTAGAGGCTCGGCCGGGGAGCAGTTCTTC.

This rearrangement joins TRBV20-1 to TRBJ2-7, with D maybe TRBD2 (6 bases). Trimming pared 6 bases from V and 0 bases from J, leaving 15 bases between. The CDR3 length is 14 residues. CDR1 is DFQATT, CDR2 SNEGSKA, per germline (reference sequence). In DNA form, the CDR3 reads TGCAGTGCCAGGAGGGGCGCCCCCTCCTACGAGCAGTACTTC. Translating it yields CSARRGAPSYEQYF.

This sequence joins TRBV5-1 and TRBJ2-7, with TRBD2 identical over 8 bases. Germline lookup yields CDR1 SGHRS and CDR2 YFSETQ. The CDR3 runs 15 residues. V lost 0 bases, J lost 6 bases, and 8 bases stayed unmatched. The CDR3 sequence: CASSLASGGRGEQYF. The CDR3 region has the DNA TGCGCCAGCAGCTTGGCCAGCGGGGGCAGGGGCGAGCAGTACTTC. The variable domain in full, with the rest retrieved from reference TRBV5-1 and TRBJ2-7, is KAGVTQTPRYLIKTRGQQVTLSCSPISGHRSVSWYQQTPGQGLQFLFEYFSETQRNKGNFPGRFSGRQFSNSRSEMNVSTLELGDSALYLCASSLASGGRGEQYFGPGTRLTVT.

There are a few counts of this clonotype. The chain uses TRBV3-1 and TRBJ1-5; D ambiguous. Germline loops: CDR1 LGHDT, CDR2 YNNKEL (reference sequence). The CDR3 is 13 amino acids. V shed 0 bases and J shed 7 bases, with 7 bases lying between them. For the CDR3, the DNA is TGTGCCAGCAGCCAAGATCTTGACCAGCCCCAGCATTTT. This gives the protein CASSQDLDQPQHF.

The chain employs TRBV15 and TRBJ2-7; 12 bases map to TRBD1. CDR3 size: 14 residues. Germline V CDR1 and CDR2: LNHNV, YYDKDF (reference sequence). The ends lost 5 bases at V and 5 bases at J; junction bases unmatched: 4. CDR3 loop: CATSGGTGGHEQYF. The DNA for the CDR3 is TGTGCCACCAGCGGCGGGACAGGGGGCCACGAGCAGTACTTC.

The chain joins TRBV20-1 to TRBJ2-3; D remains ambiguous. CDR1 is DFQATT and CDR2 is SNEGSKA in the germline V gene (reference sequence). There are 12 residues in the CDR3. Trimming took off 1 base at V and 0 bases at J, with 2 bases between the two ends. CDR3 in amino acids: CSARVSTDTQYF. The CDR3 region has the DNA TGCAGTGCTAGAGTTAGCACAGATACGCAGTATTTT.

V and J are TRBV7-2 and TRBJ2-3; D call uncertain. The V end was cut by 1 base, the J end by 5 bases, with 13 bases between. CDR3 length: 15 amino acids. The germline V gene encodes CDR1 SGHTA and CDR2 FQGNSA. CDR3 in DNA: TGTGCCAGCAGCTTAGGCGGTGGCTCTATAGATACGCAGTATTTT. The encoded protein is CASSLGGGSIDTQYF.

This clonotype has a single count. The V call is TRBV15, the J call TRBJ1-2, with D tentatively TRBD1 (6 bases). In germline, CDR1 is LNHNV, CDR2 YYDKDF (reference sequence). Trimming left V 0 bases short and J 4 bases short, with 9 bases between. There are 14 residues in the CDR3. CDR3 protein: CATSRDAGVYGYTF. In nucleotides, the CDR3 is TGTGCCACCAGCAGAGATGCAGGGGTCTATGGCTACACCTTC.

CDR3 nucleotides: TGTGCCAGCAGCCAACTAGCGGGGGGGCTGAATGAGCAGTTCTTC. This codes for CASSQLAGGLNEQFF. The V gene is TRBV3-1, the J gene TRBJ2-1; 12 bases agree with TRBD2. The CDR3 is 15 residues long. Germline V lookup: CDR1 LGHDT, CDR2 YNNKEL (reference sequence). V lost 2 bases and J lost 7; bases outside the gene matches: 3.

Comments on this clonotype: One end of the junction is discordant with germline, which a read error may explain. This chain uses TRBV7-7 with TRBJ2-3; D unclear. Looked up from germline, CDR1 is SSHAT and CDR2 is FNYEAQ (reference sequence). CDR3 length: 13 residues. The CDR3 sequence: CASSLAPMDTQYF. For the CDR3, the DNA is TGTGCTAGCAGCTTAGCCCCCATGGATACGCAGTATTTT. The entire variable domain, with the rest obtained from reference TRBV7-7 and TRBJ2-3, is as follows: GAGVSQSPRYKVTKRGQDVTLRCDPISSHATLYWYQQALGQGPEFLTYFNYEAQPDKSGLPSDRFSAERPEGSISTLTIQRTEQRDSAMYRCASSLAPMDTQYFGPGTRLTVL.

The CDR3 loop is CASTGQGVYEQYF. The CDR3 nucleotides are TGTGCCAGCACTGGACAGGGGGTCTACGAGCAGTACTTC. The chain is built from TRBV2 and TRBJ2-7; 10 bases align to TRBD1. The V gene end was trimmed by 7 bases and the J gene end by 3 bases; junction bases not matched to a gene: 3. The germline V gene has CDR1 SNHLY and CDR2 FYNNEI. The CDR3 is 13 amino acids.

The J gene is TRBJ2-6, the V gene TRBV5-1; perhaps TRBD2 as D (6 bases). This CDR3 contains 15 residues. CDR1 is SGHRS and CDR2 is YFSETQ in the germline V gene. V lost 4 bases to trimming and J lost 3 bases, with 11 bases between them. The CDR3 DNA is TGCGCCAGCAGCCCCCAGGGAGGTGGGGCCAACGTCCTGACTTTC. Its protein product is CASSPQGGGANVLTF.

The chain has TRBV27 and TRBJ1-5, with TRBD1 as a possible D gene (6 bases). V was trimmed by 7 bases and J by 0 bases, leaving 13 bases between them. This CDR3 is built from 15 residues. CDR1 is MNHEY, CDR2 SMNVEV, per germline (reference sequence). The CDR3 region has the DNA TGTGCCAGCACCATACAGGGTTATAGCAATCAGCCCCAGCATTTT. It translates to CASTIQGYSNQPQHF.

The chain is built from TRBV9 and TRBJ2-1; D gene ambiguous. Germline lookup yields CDR1 SGDLS and CDR2 YYNGEE. The CDR3 is 15 residues long. V gave up 5 bases and J gave up 0 bases, with 12 bases separating them. CDR3 DNA: TGTGCCAGCAGTTATGACGGTTCCTCCTACAATGAGCAGTTCTTC. It specifies CASSYDGSSYNEQFF.

V is TRBV15 and J is TRBJ1-5; D uncertain. The germline CDR1 and CDR2 sequences are LNHNV and YYDKDF (reference sequence). Trimming removed 3 bases from V and 9 bases from J, with 9 bases in between. CDR3 length: 12 residues. CDR3 coding DNA: TGTGCCACCAGCAGTGGACGGCTGCCCCAGCATTTT. Translation: CATSSGRLPQHF. The complete variable domain, with remaining parts taken from reference TRBV15 and TRBJ1-5, reads DAMVIQNPRYQVTQFGKPVTLSCSQTLNHNVMYWYQQKSSQAPKLLFHYYDKDFNNEADTPDNFQSRRPNTSFCFLDIRSPGLGDTAMYLCATSSGRLPQHFGDGTRLSIL.

The rearrangement joins TRBV20-1 to TRBJ2-3; no clear D gene. The germline V and J ends were trimmed by 6 bases and 4 bases, with 8 bases remaining between them. CDR1 is DFQATT and CDR2 is SNEGSKA in the germline V gene (reference sequence). This CDR3 region has 11 residues. This CDR3 reads CSAIRADTQYF. CDR3 sequence (DNA): TGCAGTGCCATACGCGCAGATACGCAGTATTTT.